The 17 T cell receptor beta chains below come from one sample, sequenced in a study of T cell repertoires in cytomegalovirus infection. The antigens for these receptors are not known. TCRdb re-called the reads with MiXCR, one entry per CDR3 protein. The sample includes about 770,000 distinct CDR3 sequences, roughly 28% of them seen just once. This material consisted of cultured CD8+ T cells from PBMCs, taken from culture after CMV antigen stimulation. The receptors here all came from a human donor in good health (CMV status not recorded). Some clones in this sample may be carry-over from other donors' samples.

The V gene is TRBV19, the J gene TRBJ1-5; TRBD1 aligns across 9 bases. The CDR3 is 16 residues long. Germline lookup yields CDR1 LNHDA and CDR2 SQIVND (reference sequence). V shed 7 bases and J 7 bases; nucleotides not matched to a gene: 14. The CDR3 loop reads CASTIPTGGRGQPQHF. In DNA, the CDR3 is TGTGCCAGTACCATACCGACAGGGGGACGCGGGCAGCCCCAGCATTTT.

This chain uses TRBV6-6 with TRBJ1-2, with TRBD1 matching over 9 bases. CDR3 length equals 15 residues. V gave up 6 bases and J gave up 3 bases; unmatched junction bases: 8. Germline V gives CDR1 MNHNY, CDR2 SVGAGI (reference sequence). This CDR3 is CASRPRTGVDYGYTF. Written as DNA, the CDR3 is TGTGCCAGCAGACCTCGGACAGGGGTAGACTATGGCTACACCTTC.

This clonotype was counted many times. The rearrangement links TRBV7-6 to TRBJ2-1, with D tentatively TRBD2 (5 bases). Germline CDR1 and CDR2: SGHVS and FNYEAQ. The CDR3 extends over 19 amino acids. V lost 5 bases, J lost 1 base, and 24 bases lay in between. In DNA form, the CDR3 reads TGTGCCAGCAGCCCCATTGGTTGGACTGATCGATCATCCTACAATGAGCAGTTCTTC. Residues: CASSPIGWTDRSSYNEQFF.

The sample holds a few counts of this clonotype. V is TRBV24-1 and J is TRBJ2-1; 7 bases line up with TRBD1. Germline V gene sequence: CDR1 KGHDR, CDR2 SFDVKD. CDR3 length equals 13 residues. The J segment lost 7 bases and the V segment lost 12 bases, leaving 11 bases of the junction unmatched. Here the CDR3 reads CAATGTETNEQFF. The CDR3 region has the DNA TGTGCCGCGACCGGGACAGAAACTAATGAGCAGTTCTTC.

This clonotype was detected many times. The rearrangement uses TRBV12-5 and TRBJ2-1; TRBD2 matches at 14 bases. V shed 6 bases and J 6 bases; nucleotides not matched to a gene: 7. Germline V gives CDR1 LGHNT, CDR2 FRNRAP. This CDR3 has 16 amino acids. CDR3 loop: CASGPPGTSGGNEQFF. In DNA, the CDR3 is TGTGCTAGTGGACCCCCCGGGACTAGCGGGGGCAATGAGCAGTTCTTC.

A word on this clonotype: One end of the junction fails to match germline, which may point to a read error. The CDR3 region is CASSHQTGRYNEQFF. CDR3 bases: TGTGCCAGCAGCCACCAGACCGGGAGGTACAATGAGCAGTTCTTT. This sequence joins TRBV3-1 and TRBJ2-1; 7 nucleotides align to TRBD2. The germline CDR1 and CDR2 sequences are LGHDT and YNNKEL (reference sequence). The CDR3 covers 15 residues.

The chain uses TRBV20-1 and TRBJ2-7; D gene ambiguous. The V and J ends lost 0 bases and 0 bases respectively, with 9 bases between them. This CDR3 comprises 14 residues. Germline lookup yields CDR1 DFQATT and CDR2 SNEGSKA (reference sequence). CDR3 protein: CSARDYGSSYEQYV. CDR3 DNA: TGCAGTGCTAGAGATTACGGTAGCTCCTACGAGCAGTACGTC.

The V call is TRBV28, the J call TRBJ1-2; D remains ambiguous. The germline V gene encodes CDR1 MDHEN and CDR2 SYDVKM. With 5 bases removed from V and 4 bases from J, the gap between germline ends came to 11 bases. The CDR3 extends over 13 amino acids. The CDR3 loop is CASSTDAIYGYTF. The CDR3, as DNA: TGTGCCAGCAGTACGGACGCAATCTATGGCTACACCTTC.

This chain joins TRBV7-9 and TRBJ2-4; TRBD1 matches 8 bases. CDR3 length: 14 amino acids. V dropped 3 bases and J dropped 8; count of bases not matched to a gene: 6. Germline lookup yields CDR1 SEHNR and CDR2 FQNEAQ (reference sequence). Written as DNA, the CDR3 is TGTGCCAGCAGCTTCGGGCACAGGGGGGACATTCAGTACTTC. This encodes CASSFGHRGDIQYF.

The rearrangement uses TRBV6-5 and TRBJ2-1; 10 bases match TRBD2. The CDR3 sequence is 15 residues long. V shed 4 bases and J 5 bases; nucleotides not matched to a gene: 5. CDR1 and CDR2 (germline): MNHEY, SVGAGI. The CDR3 bases are TGTGCCAGCAGTTCTGGACTAGCGGAAGACAATGAGCAGTTCTTC. Protein: CASSSGLAEDNEQFF.

This clonotype was counted only a few times. This chain uses TRBV6-2 or TRBV6-3 with TRBJ2-7; 9 bases are a match to TRBD1. V gave up 0 bases and J gave up 1 base; unmatched junction bases: 7. Germline V gene data show CDR1 as MNHEY and CDR2 as SVGEGT. The CDR3 sequence is 17 residues long. The CDR3 protein is CASSYSSTGTGSYEQYV. The CDR3 region has the DNA TGTGCCAGCAGTTACTCATCAACGGGGACAGGGTCCTACGAGCAGTACGTC.

This clonotype was seen a handful of times. The chain combines TRBV7-8 with TRBJ2-3; 12 nucleotides match TRBD2. This CDR3 has 17 residues. J was trimmed by 6 bases and V by 2 bases; bases with no gene match: 9. Germline CDR1 is SGHVS and CDR2 is FQNEAQ. The CDR3 region has the DNA TGTGCCAGCAGCTTAAGGACTAGCGGGGTTATAAAGGATACGCAGTATTTT. As protein: CASSLRTSGVIKDTQYF. Supplemented by reference TRBV7-8 and TRBJ2-3, the full variable domain reads GAGVSQSPRYKVAKRGQDVALRCDPISGHVSLFWYQQALGQGPEFLTYFQNEAQLDKSGLPSDRFFAERPEGSVSTLKIQRTQQEDSAVYLCASSLRTSGVIKDTQYFGPGTRLTVL.

This clonotype was detected only a few times. The chain links TRBV19 to TRBJ1-5, with a possible D match to TRBD1 (5 bases). Germline V CDR1 and CDR2: LNHDA, SQIVND (reference sequence). Trimming removed 7 bases at V and 0 bases at J, with 13 bases between. This CDR3 is 15 amino acids long. The CDR3 reads CASTTGHYSNQPQHF. DNA for the CDR3: TGTGCCAGTACCACAGGACACTATAGCAATCAGCCCCAGCATTTT.

This rearrangement joins TRBV9 to TRBJ1-2; D is undetermined. Germline values: CDR1 SGDLS, CDR2 YYNGEE. The CDR3 is made up of 12 amino acids. V lost 0 bases, J lost 5 bases, and 5 bases lay in between. The CDR3 loop reads CASSVGSYGYTF. For the CDR3, the DNA is TGTGCCAGCAGCGTAGGGAGTTATGGCTACACCTTC.

The CDR3 sequence: CASRITGGWTEAFF. CDR3 nucleotide sequence: TGTGCCAGCAGAATAACAGGGGGCTGGACTGAAGCTTTCTTT. The V call is TRBV6-1, the J call TRBJ1-1; TRBD1 aligns across 9 bases. The J segment lost 5 bases and the V segment lost 6 bases, leaving 7 bases of the junction unmatched. Germline V lookup: CDR1 MNHNS, CDR2 SASEGT. The CDR3 runs to 14 residues.

CDR3 coding DNA: TGTGCCAGCAGCCGACAGCTAAACACCGGGGAGCTGTTTTTT. This translates into CASSRQLNTGELFF. The rearrangement links TRBV7-9 to TRBJ2-2; D might be TRBD1 (5 bases). The CDR3 runs 14 residues. Trimming pared 5 bases from V and 2 bases from J, leaving 9 bases between. The germline V gene has CDR1 SEHNR and CDR2 FQNEAQ (reference sequence).

CDR3 residues: CAISGQIAGPTDTQYF. The CDR3 coding sequence is TGTGCCATCAGTGGTCAAATAGCGGGGCCCACAGATACGCAGTATTTT. The V call is TRBV10-3, the J call TRBJ2-3, with 8 bases matching TRBD2. CDR3 size: 16 residues. The germline V gene encodes CDR1 ENHRY and CDR2 SYGVKD. Trimming removed 4 bases from V and 2 bases from J; junction bases left unmatched: 8.